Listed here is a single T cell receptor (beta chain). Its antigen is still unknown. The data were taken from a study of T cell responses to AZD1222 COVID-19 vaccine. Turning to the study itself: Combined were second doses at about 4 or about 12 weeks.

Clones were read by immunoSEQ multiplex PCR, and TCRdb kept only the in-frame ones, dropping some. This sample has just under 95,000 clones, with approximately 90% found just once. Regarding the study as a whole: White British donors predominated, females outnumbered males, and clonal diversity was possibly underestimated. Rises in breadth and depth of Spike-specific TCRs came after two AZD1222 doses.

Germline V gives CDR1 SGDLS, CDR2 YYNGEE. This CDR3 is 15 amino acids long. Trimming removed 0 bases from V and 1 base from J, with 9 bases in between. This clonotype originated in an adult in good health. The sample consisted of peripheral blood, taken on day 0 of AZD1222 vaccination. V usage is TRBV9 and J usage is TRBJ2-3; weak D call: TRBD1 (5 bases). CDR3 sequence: CASSVVGQRTDTQYF. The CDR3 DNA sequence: TGTGCCAGCAGCGTAGTAGGACAACGCACAGATACGCAGTATTTT.